This TCR beta chain was sequenced for a study of technical replicates of blood from a handful of donors. TCRdb keeps only in-frame clones here, not all; method: immunoSEQ multiplex PCR. This table holds 75,000 to 100,000 clones, around 94% found once. V was pared by 4 bases and J by 16 bases, with 8 bases of the junction left unmatched. CDR3 length: 12 residues. In germline, CDR1 is MNHEY, CDR2 SVGAGI. The V gene is TRBV6-5, the J gene TRBJ2-4; TRBD1 matches 9 bases. The sequence derives from a human donor in good health. The sequenced material came from T cells isolated from PBMCs. CDR3 in amino acids: CASSSRTGDCYF. The DNA of the CDR3 is TGTGCCAGCAGTTCTCGGACAGGGGACTGTTACTTC.